This TCR beta chain was observed in a study of cytomegalovirus exposure and HLA in healthy donors. Study-level points and caveats: A later analysis reported that several of the most significant clusters appeared to be linked to common viral pathogens, among them Epstein-Barr virus. Fewer N-insertions than the roughly 670-donor mean were reportedly shown by an Asian-associated ancestry cluster in a later analysis.

In regard to this clone: Its target is unknown.

The PCR employed 60 Vbeta primers together with 13 Jbeta primers. Profiling relied on immunoSEQ multiplex PCR, and the TCRdb table lists in-frame clones only, not all of them. The sample shows approximately 140,000 clones, over 75% of them seen only once. CDR3 length: 16 residues. The V end lost 3 bases, the J end lost 8 bases, and 17 bases lay between the germline ends. Germline assignment: CDR1 LNHDA and CDR2 SQIVND (reference sequence). The source of this sequence is a man aged 40-55 years in good health and CMV-seronegative. Sequenced input: PBMCs. This chain links TRBV19 with TRBJ1-6; D is perhaps TRBD1 (5 bases). For the CDR3, the DNA is TGTGCCAGTAGTATGGGGCAGGGCCGGCCGGATTCACCCCTCCACTTT. Its protein is CASSMGQGRPDSPLHF.